These 10 T cell receptor beta chains came from one sample sequenced in a study of post-analysis software for immune sequencing data. Findings of the study overall: Patients had higher frequencies than controls of roughly five TRBV segments, including TRBV5-6, TRBV5-1 and TRBV20-1.

Presence of unique molecular identifiers characterized the TCR beta cDNA libraries. TCRdb analysed the PCR reads with MiXCR anew, one entry per CDR3 protein. The table shows 650,000 to 850,000 distinct CDR3 sequences, with under 60% occurring only once. The antigens of these receptors remain unknown. Sequencing was done on a sample of blood. These receptor sequences come from a girl between 10 and 17 years old with multiple sclerosis.

The rearrangement links TRBV7-3 to TRBJ2-1, with 10 bases that match TRBD2. This CDR3 is built from 15 residues. CDR1 and CDR2 (germline): SGHTA, FQGTGA. The V gene end was trimmed by 2 bases and the J gene end by 8 bases; junction bases not matched to a gene: 6. The CDR3 nucleotides are TGTGCCAGCAGCTTATCTAGCGGGAGTTGGTATGAGCAGTTCTTC. Protein sequence: CASSLSSGSWYEQFF.

This clonotype has only a few counts. This chain uses TRBV29-1 with TRBJ1-1; the D is unclear. The V gene lost 0 bases and the J gene lost 1 base, with 21 bases spanning the gap. This CDR3 region has 18 residues. Germline-derived CDR1 and CDR2 are SQVTM and ANQGSEA. CDR3 sequence: CSVEDYWSESQANTEAFF. The CDR3 DNA is TGCAGCGTTGAAGACTATTGGTCAGAGAGTCAAGCGAACACTGAAGCTTTCTTT.

There are a few counts of this clonotype. The chain has TRBV29-1 and TRBJ2-3; 9 nucleotides line up with TRBD2. CDR3 length: 14 amino acids. Germline CDR1 and CDR2: SQVTM and ANQGSEA. J was trimmed by 7 bases and V by 4 bases; bases with no gene match: 9. The DNA of the CDR3 is TGCAGCGTTGGACTAGCGGTTTTAGTAAATACGCAGTATTTT. The encoded protein is CSVGLAVLVNTQYF.

The DNA for the CDR3 is TGCGCCAGCAGCCTCGGTGACGGAGGGGAAGACGAGCAGTACTTC. This encodes CASSLGDGGEDEQYF. The chain links TRBV4-1 to TRBJ2-7; the D gene is possibly TRBD2 (6 bases). The CDR3 is 15 residues long. Trimming pared 4 bases from V and 5 bases from J, leaving 18 bases between. Germline assignment: CDR1 MGHRA and CDR2 YSYEKL.

This clonotype was found a few times. At one boundary the junction diverges from the germline segment, which might be a read error. This chain links TRBV7-7 with TRBJ2-5; the match to TRBD2 covers 9 bases. Germline V gene data show CDR1 as SSHAT and CDR2 as FNYEAQ (reference sequence). The CDR3 has 15 residues. CDR3 region: CASSGIAGVGETQYF. The CDR3 DNA follows: TGTGCTAGCAGCGGCATAGCGGGAGTAGGAGAGACCCAGTACTTC.

This clonotype was found a few times. The chain is built from TRBV30 and TRBJ2-5, with a possible D match to TRBD1 (6 bases). This CDR3 is built from 13 residues. Germline lookup yields CDR1 GTSNPN and CDR2 SVGIG (reference sequence). V was pared by 1 base and J by 1 base, with 7 bases between. The CDR3, as DNA: TGTGCCTGGAGTGGGGGGCCCCAAGAGACCCAGTACTTC. This codes for CAWSGGPQETQYF.

The J gene is TRBJ1-2, the V gene TRBV27; the D gene is possibly TRBD1 (6 bases). Germline CDR1 MNHEY, CDR2 SMNVEV (reference sequence). Trimming took off 3 bases at V and 6 bases at J, with 14 bases between the two ends. The CDR3 has 14 residues. CDR3 residues: CASSFPGATDGYTF. The DNA for the CDR3 is TGTGCCAGCAGTTTTCCAGGGGCGACGGATGGCTACACCTTC.

The chain is built from TRBV28 and TRBJ2-7, with D unclear. There are 13 residues in the CDR3. CDR1 is MDHEN and CDR2 is SYDVKM in the germline V gene. V lost 6 bases, J lost 3 bases, and 12 bases lay in between. CDR3 sequence (DNA): TGTGCCAGCAGCTCCTCCCCCCGCTACGAGCAGTACTTC. It encodes CASSSSPRYEQYF. The full variable domain, in which reference TRBV28 and TRBJ2-7 provide the parts outside the CDR3, is DVKVTQSSRYLVKRTGEKVFLECVQDMDHENMFWYRQDPGLGLRLIYFSYDVKMKEKGDIPEGYSVSREKKERFSLILESASTNQTSMYLCASSSSPRYEQYFGPGTRLTVT.

The chain joins TRBV7-2 to TRBJ2-7, with 7 positions matching TRBD1. Germline CDR1 reads SGHTA; CDR2 reads FQGNSA. CDR3 length: 12 residues. Trimming at V came to 3 bases and at J to 6 bases, leaving 2 bases not matched to a gene. The CDR3 region is CASSFRGLEQYF. The CDR3 region has the DNA TGTGCCAGCAGCTTTAGGGGGCTCGAGCAGTACTTC.

J is TRBJ2-1 and V is TRBV20-1; unclear D gene. The CDR3 has 13 residues. Per the germline V gene, CDR1 is DFQATT and CDR2 is SNEGSKA (reference sequence). V lost 4 bases to trimming and J lost 0 bases, with 7 bases between them. The CDR3, as DNA: TGCAGTGCTACTCGGAGCTCCTACAATGAGCAGTTCTTC. This sequence encodes CSATRSSYNEQFF.